The 28 T cell receptor beta chains in this list originate from one sample, sequenced in a study of control samples from healthy donors and cancer patients. TCRdb's copy holds only in-frame clones and misses some; the assay was immunoSEQ multiplex PCR. Among more than 110,000 clones listed, roughly nine tenths were seen once. Sequenced sample: blood. Receptors were obtained from a woman aged 30 to 39 in good health.

This chain uses TRBV5-1 with TRBJ2-1, with D maybe TRBD2 (6 bases). CDR1 and CDR2 from the germline V gene are SGHRS and YFSETQ. V lost 1 base and J lost 10, with 15 bases in between. CDR3 length: 14 amino acids. The DNA for the CDR3 is TGCGCCAGCAGCTTGCTAGGGTCGGGAGACGAGCAGTTCTTC. Translated, it gives CASSLLGSGDEQFF.

The CDR3 here is CASSLWGQQETQYF. Written as DNA, the CDR3 is TGTGCCAGCAGCTTATGGGGCCAGCAAGAGACCCAGTACTTC. This chain uses TRBV11-3 with TRBJ2-5; D might be TRBD1 (5 bases). The CDR3 is 14 residues long. Trimming shortened V by 2 bases and J by 2 bases, and 9 bases separated the two germline ends. CDR1 and CDR2 from the germline V gene are SGHNT and YENEEA.

The chain recombines TRBV6-5 with TRBJ2-1; no reliable D call. V shed 2 bases and J shed 4 bases, with 6 bases lying between them. The CDR3 is 13 residues long. CDR1 and CDR2 from the germline V gene are MNHEY and SVGAGI. The CDR3 sequence is CASSYQGYNEQFF. The DNA for the CDR3 is TGTGCCAGCAGTTACCAAGGATACAATGAGCAGTTCTTC.

The chain combines TRBV7-9 with TRBJ2-7; D remains unclear. Looked up from germline, CDR1 is SEHNR and CDR2 is FQNEAQ (reference sequence). V lost 5 bases, J lost 0 bases, and 8 bases lay in between. CDR3 length: 13 amino acids. In DNA form, the CDR3 reads TGTGCCAGCAGCCCTCCGAGCTCCTACGAGCAGTACTTC. It encodes CASSPPSSYEQYF.

This chain connects TRBV19 to TRBJ1-1; D is unresolved. Trimming took off 5 bases at V and 5 bases at J, with 15 bases between the two ends. The CDR3 runs to 14 residues. The germline gives CDR1 LNHDA, CDR2 SQIVND (reference sequence). The CDR3 DNA sequence: TGTGCCAGTAGTGAGGGAAATGATGGGACTGAAGCTTTCTTT. This sequence encodes CASSEGNDGTEAFF.

The J gene is TRBJ2-3, the V gene TRBV3-1 (or the pseudogene TRBV3-2); a weak D match, TRBD2 (5 bases). The V end lost 0 bases, the J end lost 0 bases, and 7 bases lay between the germline ends. Germline V gives CDR1 LGHDT, CDR2 YNNKEL (reference sequence). CDR3 length: 15 amino acids. The DNA of the CDR3 is TGTGCCAGCAGCCAAGATAGAGGGAGCACAGATACGCAGTATTTT. Protein: CASSQDRGSTDTQYF.

The chain carries TRBV24-1 and TRBJ2-1; 7 nucleotides line up with TRBD1. In germline, CDR1 is KGHDR, CDR2 SFDVKD. CDR3 length equals 16 residues. After removal of 3 bases from V and 7 bases from J, the junction contained 11 bases not matched to a gene. The CDR3 spells CATSDLQGTRRNEQFF. CDR3 nucleotides: TGTGCCACCAGTGATCTACAGGGGACCCGTAGGAATGAGCAGTTCTTC.

The V gene is TRBV2, the J gene TRBJ2-6, with D perhaps being TRBD1 or TRBD2 (5 bases each). The CDR3 runs 14 residues. Germline CDR1 reads SNHLY; CDR2 reads FYNNEI. V gave up 6 bases and J gave up 2 bases, with 8 bases separating them. Written as DNA, the CDR3 is TGTGCCAGCAGCCCGGGACCTGGGGCCAACGTCCTGACTTTC. Amino acid sequence: CASSPGPGANVLTF.

This rearrangement joins TRBV10-1 to TRBJ2-3, with 9 bases lining up with TRBD2. Germline CDR1 reads WNHNN; CDR2 reads SYGVQD (reference sequence). V was pared by 0 bases and J by 4 bases, with 20 bases of the junction left unmatched. This CDR3 is built from 21 residues. The CDR3 protein is CASSESTPRAGGWEAPDTQYF. CDR3 nucleotides: TGCGCCAGCAGTGAGTCGACTCCGAGAGCGGGAGGTTGGGAGGCTCCAGATACGCAGTATTTT.

CDR3 nucleotides: TGCGCCAGCAGCACGGCGGTAGATCCAGATACGCAGTATTTT. Translating it yields CASSTAVDPDTQYF. The rearrangement joins TRBV5-1 to TRBJ2-3; D not resolved. V shed 4 bases and J shed 4 bases, with 13 bases lying between them. The CDR3 is 14 amino acids. Germline values: CDR1 SGHRS, CDR2 YFSETQ. The variable domain in full, with the rest retrieved from reference TRBV5-1 and TRBJ2-3, is KAGVTQTPRYLIKTRGQQVTLSCSPISGHRSVSWYQQTPGQGLQFLFEYFSETQRNKGNFPGRFSGRQFSNSRSEMNVSTLELGDSALYLCASSTAVDPDTQYFGPGTRLTVL.

The chain couples TRBV3-1 (or the pseudogene TRBV3-2) to TRBJ2-1; TRBD2 matches 9 bases. Unmatched junction bases numbered 7, after V lost 6 bases and J lost 7 bases. The CDR3 runs to 14 residues. In germline, CDR1 is LGHDT, CDR2 YNNKEL (reference sequence). CDR3 coding DNA: TGTGCCAGCAGGAGGGGCAGCGGGAGGAATGAGCAGTTCTTC. Protein sequence: CASRRGSGRNEQFF.

This clone came up a few times. J is TRBJ1-4 and V is TRBV19; D is uncertain. This CDR3 comprises 14 residues. The V gene lost 5 bases and the J gene lost 0 bases, with 7 bases spanning the gap. Germline loops: CDR1 LNHDA, CDR2 SQIVND (reference sequence). CDR3 loop: CASSYGATNEKLFF. The CDR3 DNA is TGTGCCAGTAGTTACGGGGCAACTAATGAAAAACTGTTTTTT.

This chain connects TRBV3-1 (or the pseudogene TRBV3-2) to TRBJ2-5; D is uncertain. Germline CDR1 LGHDT, CDR2 YNNKEL (reference sequence). CDR3 length: 12 amino acids. V was cut by 0 bases and J by 5 bases, with 4 bases left in between. DNA for the CDR3: TGTGCCAGCAGCCAAGACCTTGAGACCCAGTACTTC. It yields the protein CASSQDLETQYF.

The gene calls are TRBV30 and TRBJ2-7; 7 nucleotides line up with TRBD2. CDR3 size: 12 residues. From germline, CDR1 is GTSNPN and CDR2 SVGIG (reference sequence). J was trimmed by 7 bases and V by 4 bases; bases with no gene match: 7. CDR3: CAWNSGSGEQYF. For the CDR3, the DNA is TGTGCCTGGAACTCGGGTAGCGGGGAGCAGTACTTC.

The gene calls are TRBV5-1 and TRBJ1-1; D perhaps matches TRBD1 (5 bases). With 4 bases removed from V and 0 bases from J, the gap between germline ends came to 10 bases. Germline V gene data show CDR1 as SGHRS and CDR2 as YFSETQ. The CDR3 is 14 residues long. CDR3 in DNA: TGCGCCAGCAGCCAAGGGGACTTGAACACTGAAGCTTTCTTT. This translates into CASSQGDLNTEAFF.

V and J are TRBV5-4 and TRBJ2-5; D could derive from TRBD1 or TRBD2 (5 bases each). CDR1 and CDR2 from the germline V gene are SGHNT and YYREEE (reference sequence). Trimming stripped 4 bases from V and 5 bases from J, with 9 bases between. This CDR3 spans 12 amino acids. CDR3: CASSRDAETQYF. CDR3 bases: TGTGCCAGCAGCCGGGACGCGGAGACCCAGTACTTC.

This chain uses TRBV5-1 with TRBJ1-3; 8 nucleotides match TRBD1. Unmatched junction bases numbered 4, after V lost 2 bases and J lost 0 bases. The germline V gene has CDR1 SGHRS and CDR2 YFSETQ. The CDR3 loop spans 16 amino acids. The DNA for the CDR3 is TGCGCCAGCAGCTTACAGGGGGATCTCTCTGGAAACACCATATATTTT. It encodes CASSLQGDLSGNTIYF.

V gene TRBV11-3 combines with J gene TRBJ2-2; D gene uncertain. CDR1 is SGHNT and CDR2 is YENEEA in the germline V gene. The CDR3 is 12 residues long. Trimming removed 5 bases from V and 1 base from J, with 2 bases in between. DNA for the CDR3: TGTGCCAGCAGCCAGAACACCGGGGAGCTGTTTTTT. It yields the protein CASSQNTGELFF.

V usage is TRBV7-2 and J usage is TRBJ1-5; TRBD1 matches 9 bases. CDR1 SGHTA and CDR2 FQGNSA come from the germline V gene. The CDR3 runs 15 residues. The V and J ends lost 1 base and 5 bases, in that order; junction bases with no gene match: 3. In DNA, the CDR3 is TGTGCCAGCAGCTTAGTGGGACAGGGTGATCAGCCCCAGCATTTT. As protein: CASSLVGQGDQPQHF.

CDR3 residues: CASSAGPGNTEAFF. Here the CDR3 DNA reads TGCGCCAGCAGCGCCGGGCCGGGGAACACTGAAGCTTTCTTT. The rearrangement joins TRBV5-1 to TRBJ1-1; D not certain. The CDR3 sequence is 14 residues long. V lost 4 bases and J lost 1, with 11 bases in between. Germline CDR1 and CDR2: SGHRS and YFSETQ.

This rearrangement joins TRBV21-1 to TRBJ2-2; the table's D gene call, TRBD1, was not cross checked with the DNA. TRBV21-1 is an annotated pseudogene. This CDR3 spans 19 amino acids. The CDR3 protein is CASSTRDRGSQLNTGELFF. The CDR3 DNA sequence: TGTGCCAGCAGCACCAGGGACAGGGGGTCTCAGCTGAACACCGGGGAGCTGTTTTTT.

The V call is TRBV21-1, the J call TRBJ2-1; the table's D gene call, TRBD2, was not cross checked with the DNA. TRBV21-1 is tagged as a pseudogene. CDR3 length: 16 residues. The CDR3 loop reads CASSKEKAGVINEQFF. CDR3 coding DNA: TGTGCCAGCAGCAAAGAAAAAGCGGGAGTGATAAATGAGCAGTTCTTC.

The DNA of the CDR3 is TGTGCCAGCAGAGATCAGGGGGCACGGGTGACTGAAGCTTTCTTT. Residues: CASRDQGARVTEAFF. V is TRBV6-5 and J is TRBJ1-1, with 8 bases lining up with TRBD1. The V gene end was trimmed by 6 bases and the J gene end by 5 bases; junction bases not matched to a gene: 11. CDR1 and CDR2 from the germline V gene are MNHEY and SVGAGI. The CDR3 covers 15 residues.

The J gene is TRBJ2-7, the V gene TRBV27, with D tentatively TRBD2 (6 bases). V lost 4 bases to trimming and J lost 4 bases, with 11 bases between them. Germline CDR1 MNHEY, CDR2 SMNVEV (reference sequence). This CDR3 is 13 amino acids long. The CDR3 protein is CASSYEEGYEQYF. CDR3 sequence (DNA): TGTGCCAGCAGTTATGAGGAGGGTTACGAGCAGTACTTC.

This clone has just one count. The chain links TRBV10-3 to TRBJ2-1; tentative D call: TRBD1 (5 bases). Germline-derived CDR1 and CDR2 are ENHRY and SYGVKD. The CDR3 totals 13 residues. The V and J ends lost 4 bases and 3 bases respectively, with 7 bases between them. CDR3 in amino acids: CAISGQSYNEQFF. Here the CDR3 DNA reads TGTGCCATCAGTGGACAGAGCTACAATGAGCAGTTCTTC.

This clone showed up just once. The chain recombines TRBV19 with TRBJ2-2; possibly TRBD1 or TRBD2 for D (5 bases each). This CDR3 contains 14 residues. Germline CDR1 LNHDA, CDR2 SQIVND (reference sequence). V dropped 8 bases and J dropped 7 bases, with 17 bases sitting between them. The CDR3 region has the DNA TGTGCCAGTGGGGGACGAGGGTTGGGCGGGGAGCTGTTTTTT. This sequence encodes CASGGRGLGGELFF.

The V and J genes are TRBV7-8 and TRBJ2-1; D is unclear. The germline V gene has CDR1 SGHVS and CDR2 FQNEAQ. V gave up 4 bases and J gave up 0 bases, with 13 bases separating them. The CDR3 runs to 16 residues. The CDR3 spells CASSSYRMGSYNEQFF. The DNA of the CDR3 is TGTGCCAGCAGCTCGTATCGGATGGGCTCCTACAATGAGCAGTTCTTC.

The chain carries TRBV5-1 and TRBJ1-1; D perhaps matches TRBD1 (5 bases). The germline gives CDR1 SGHRS, CDR2 YFSETQ. This CDR3 has 15 amino acids. V was cut by 6 bases and J by 3 bases, with 18 bases left in between. Written as DNA, the CDR3 is TGCGCCAGCACATACATCCAAGGACATTACACTGAAGCTTTCTTT. Protein: CASTYIQGHYTEAFF.